This entry describes one T cell receptor (beta chain). This entry is derived from a study of T-cell reconstitution after alpha-beta-depleted transplantation in children. This CDR3 region has 18 residues. Germline values: CDR1 SGHTA, CDR2 FQGNSA. V lost 5 bases to trimming and J lost 6 bases; unmatched junction nucleotides: 18. Preparing the TCRbeta library involved the use of unique molecular identifiers. One entry per CDR3 protein, called by TCRdb with MiXCR from the PCR reads. The sample lists about 500,000 distinct CDR3 sequences, approximately 30% occurring once. V and J are TRBV7-2 and TRBJ2-1; TRBD2 matches at 8 bases. The specimen comprised PBMCs from the stem cell graft donor, sampled from the stem cell graft. This TCR derives from a human donor who donated a stem cell graft to a child with aplastic anemia. This CDR3 reads CASSTSQLGLVLVNEQFF. The CDR3 coding sequence is TGTGCCAGCAGCACAAGCCAGTTGGGACTAGTATTGGTCAATGAGCAGTTCTTC.